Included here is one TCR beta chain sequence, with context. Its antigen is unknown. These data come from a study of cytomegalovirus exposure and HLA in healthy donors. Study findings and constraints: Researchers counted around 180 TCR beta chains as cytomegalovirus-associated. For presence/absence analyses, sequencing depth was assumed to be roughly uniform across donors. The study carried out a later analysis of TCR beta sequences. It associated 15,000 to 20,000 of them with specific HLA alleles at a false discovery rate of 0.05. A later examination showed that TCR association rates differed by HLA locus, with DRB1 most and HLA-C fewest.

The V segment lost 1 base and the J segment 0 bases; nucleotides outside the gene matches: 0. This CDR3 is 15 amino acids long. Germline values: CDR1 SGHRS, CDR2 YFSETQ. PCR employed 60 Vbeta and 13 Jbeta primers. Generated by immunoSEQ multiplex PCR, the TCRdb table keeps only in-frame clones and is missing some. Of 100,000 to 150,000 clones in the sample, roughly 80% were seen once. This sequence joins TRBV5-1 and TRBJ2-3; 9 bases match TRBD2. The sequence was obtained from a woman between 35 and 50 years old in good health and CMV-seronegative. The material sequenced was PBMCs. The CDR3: CASSLTSGSTDTQYF. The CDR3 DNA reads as TGCGCCAGCAGCTTGACTAGCGGGAGCACAGATACGCAGTATTTT. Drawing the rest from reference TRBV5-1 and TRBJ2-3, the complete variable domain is KAGVTQTPRYLIKTRGQQVTLSCSPISGHRSVSWYQQTPGQGLQFLFEYFSETQRNKGNFPGRFSGRQFSNSRSEMNVSTLELGDSALYLCASSLTSGSTDTQYFGPGTRLTVL.